A selection of T cell receptor beta chains follows, all from one sample in a study of cytomegalovirus exposure and HLA in healthy donors. Sequencing was performed with immunoSEQ multiplex PCR; in TCRdb, only in-frame clones are kept and a portion is missing. Of roughly 140,000 clones detected, more than 75% appear once; the ten largest clones hold approximately 10%. Sequenced input: PBMCs. These receptors were taken from a man younger than 35 in good health and CMV-seropositive. CDR3s include the opening cysteine and the closing phenylalanine or tryptophan.

v_call cdr3_aa
TRBV10-1 CASSYQIDRGYTEAFF
TRBV5-1 CASSPTPSGSYEQYF
TRBV15 CATSPGDRVRTDTQYF
TRBV27 CASSSSGRWEQETQYF
TRBV5-1 CASSLSSYEQYF
TRBV19 CASSSMGAQETQYF
TRBV6-5 CASSYRRDRASEQYF
TRBV4-1 CASSQEWTSGDTQYF
TRBV6-6 CASSRLAGAYEQYF
TRBV14 CASSQHGARKYEQYF
TRBV29-1 CSVEDRGSTEAFF
TRBV5-1 CASRSTRNFQETQYF
TRBV15 CATSRERQGSQPQHF